Sequencing of this T cell receptor beta chain was carried out in a study of Ad26.COV2.S vaccination and SARS-CoV-2 variants. Germline V CDR1 and CDR2: KGHSH, LQKENI. The V end lost 3 bases, the J end lost 6 bases, and 13 bases lay between the germline ends. This CDR3 contains 14 residues. The table came from immunoSEQ multiplex PCR; TCRdb's copy has only in-frame clones and leaves some out. This table has about 350,000 clones, about 90% appearing once. Study-level points and caveats: Comparability of non-spike TCR breadth was observed across vaccine and placebo recipients. Spike-specific CD8+ and CD4+ T cell responses reportedly showed substantial breadth after vaccination. In TCR breadth and depth analyses, total T cell responses may have been underestimated. Vaccinees showed greater spike-specific TCR breadth than placebo recipients.

As regards this clone: Its antigen remains unidentified.

The source of this sequence is a human donor who had recovered from COVID-19. The chain is built from TRBV18 and TRBJ2-3; tentative D call: TRBD2 (7 bases). Sequencing used peripheral blood, obtained after recovery from COVID-19. The CDR3 nucleotides are TGTGCCAGCTCACCGTCGGGGGGCAGGGATACGCAGTATTTT. Amino acids: CASSPSGGRDTQYF.